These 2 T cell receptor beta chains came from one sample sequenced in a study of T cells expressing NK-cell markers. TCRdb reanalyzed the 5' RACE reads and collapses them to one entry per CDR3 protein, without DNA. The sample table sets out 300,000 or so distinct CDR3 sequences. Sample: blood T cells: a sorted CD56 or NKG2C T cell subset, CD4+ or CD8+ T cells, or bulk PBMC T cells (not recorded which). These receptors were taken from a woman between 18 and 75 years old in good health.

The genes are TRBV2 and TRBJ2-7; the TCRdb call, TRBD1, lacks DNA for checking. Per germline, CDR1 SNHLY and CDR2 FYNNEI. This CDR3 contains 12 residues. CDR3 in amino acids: CASSEDRDEQYF.

The chain's CDR3 is CASSGRGQGANQPQHF. The chain uses TRBV2 and TRBJ1-5; the TRBD1 assignment by TCRdb is unverifiable without DNA. The CDR3 contains 16 residues. Germline V gene data show CDR1 as SNHLY and CDR2 as FYNNEI.